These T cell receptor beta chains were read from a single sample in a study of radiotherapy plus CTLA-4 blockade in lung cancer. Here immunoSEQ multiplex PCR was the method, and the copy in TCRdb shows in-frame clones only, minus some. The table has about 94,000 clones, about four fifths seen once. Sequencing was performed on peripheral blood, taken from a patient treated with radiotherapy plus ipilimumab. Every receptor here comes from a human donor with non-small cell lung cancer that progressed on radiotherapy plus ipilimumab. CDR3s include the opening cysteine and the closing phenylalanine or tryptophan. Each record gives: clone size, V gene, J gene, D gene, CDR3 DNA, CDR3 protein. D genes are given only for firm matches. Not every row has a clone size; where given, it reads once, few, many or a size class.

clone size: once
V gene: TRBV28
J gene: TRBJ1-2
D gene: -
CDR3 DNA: TGTGCCAGTACCGACGGGGCCACGTATGGCTACACCTTC
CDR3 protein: CASTDGATYGYTF

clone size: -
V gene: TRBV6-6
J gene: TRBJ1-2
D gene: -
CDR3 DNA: TGTGCCAGCAGTAAGGGGCCAGGGTATGGCTACACCTTC
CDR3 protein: CASSKGPGYGYTF

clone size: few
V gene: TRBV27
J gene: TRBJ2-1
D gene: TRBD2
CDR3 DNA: TGTGCCAGCACGGGACTAAAAGGGAGAGATGAGCAGTTCTTC
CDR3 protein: CASTGLKGRDEQFF

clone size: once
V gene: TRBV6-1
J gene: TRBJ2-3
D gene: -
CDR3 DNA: TGTGCCAGCGGTTTCGGCCACACAGATACGCAGTATTTT
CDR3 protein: CASGFGHTDTQYF

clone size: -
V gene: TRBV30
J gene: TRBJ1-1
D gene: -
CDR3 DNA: TGTGCCTGGAGAAGACGGGGGAACACTGAAGCTTTCTTT
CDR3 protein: CAWRRRGNTEAFF

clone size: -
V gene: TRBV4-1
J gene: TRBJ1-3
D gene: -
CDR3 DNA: TGCGCCAGCAGCCAAGAAGCCCCGGGGGCGCTTGGAAACACCATATATTTT
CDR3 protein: CASSQEAPGALGNTIYF

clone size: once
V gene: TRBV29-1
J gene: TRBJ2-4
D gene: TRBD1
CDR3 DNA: TGCAGCGTTGAAGCTACCGGGACAGGGGGCGCAGGATTCAAAAACATTCAGTACTTC
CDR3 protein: CSVEATGTGGAGFKNIQYF

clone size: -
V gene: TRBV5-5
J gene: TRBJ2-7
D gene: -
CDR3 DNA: TGTGCCAGCACCACTCACGAGGCCGCCTACGAGCAGTACTTC
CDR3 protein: CASTTHEAAYEQYF

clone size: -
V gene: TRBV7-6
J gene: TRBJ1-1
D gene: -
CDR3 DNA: TGTGCCAGCAGCTTAGAAGGCCGGGACACTGAAGCTTTCTTT
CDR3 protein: CASSLEGRDTEAFF

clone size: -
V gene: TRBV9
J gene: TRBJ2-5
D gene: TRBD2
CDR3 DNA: TGTGCCAGCAGAGGGGGTTCGGGAGGGCCAGAGACCCAGTACTTC
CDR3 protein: CASRGGSGGPETQYF

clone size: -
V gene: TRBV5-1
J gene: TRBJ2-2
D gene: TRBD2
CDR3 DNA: TGCGCCAGCAGTTCTAGCGGGAGGGCCGGCGGCGGGGAGCTGTTTTTT
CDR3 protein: CASSSSGRAGGGELFF

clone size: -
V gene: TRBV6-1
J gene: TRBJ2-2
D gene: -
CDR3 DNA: TGTGCCAGCAGTGGATCAGGGTACACCGGGGAGCTGTTTTTT
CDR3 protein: CASSGSGYTGELFF

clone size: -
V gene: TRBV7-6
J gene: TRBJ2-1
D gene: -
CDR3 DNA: TGTGCCAGCAGCTTAGGGCCATTTGGCGCCGGAAATGAGCAGTTCTTC
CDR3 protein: CASSLGPFGAGNEQFF

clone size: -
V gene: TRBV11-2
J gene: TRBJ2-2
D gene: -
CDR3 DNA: TGTGCCAGCAGGAAGACAGGGAACACCGGGGAGCTGTTTTTT
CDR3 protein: CASRKTGNTGELFF

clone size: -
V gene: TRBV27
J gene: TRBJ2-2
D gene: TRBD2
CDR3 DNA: TGTGCCAGCAGTTTTGGGACTAGCGGGATTGTTCAGGGAGGCGGGGAGCTGTTTTTT
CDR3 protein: CASSFGTSGIVQGGGELFF

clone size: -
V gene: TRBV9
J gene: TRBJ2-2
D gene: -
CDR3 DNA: TGTGCCAGCAGCCCCCGAGGGGGGAGGGCGGGAGCGAACACCGGGGAGCTGTTTTTT
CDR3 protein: CASSPRGGRAGANTGELFF

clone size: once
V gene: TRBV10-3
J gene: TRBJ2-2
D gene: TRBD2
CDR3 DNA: TGTGCCATTACTAGCGGGAGATTGTTAACCGGGGAGCTGTTTTTT
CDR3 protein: CAITSGRLLTGELFF

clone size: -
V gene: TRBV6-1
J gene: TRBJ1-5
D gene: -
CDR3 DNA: TGTGCCAGCAGCGGGCCGGGTCAACATCAGCCCCAGCATTTT
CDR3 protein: CASSGPGQHQPQHF

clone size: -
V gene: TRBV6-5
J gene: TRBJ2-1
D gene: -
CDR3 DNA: TGTGCCAGCAGGGGCGGGCCCCAGACCTACAATGAGCAGTTCTTC
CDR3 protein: CASRGGPQTYNEQFF

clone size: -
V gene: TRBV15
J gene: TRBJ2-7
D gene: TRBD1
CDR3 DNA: TGTGCCACCAGCACCTTGGGACAGGGGAGCTCCTACGAGCAGTACTTC
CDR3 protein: CATSTLGQGSSYEQYF

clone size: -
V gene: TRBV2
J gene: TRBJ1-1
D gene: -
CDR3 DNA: TGTGCCAGCAGTGAGAGGGACCCCGGGAACACTGAAGCTTTCTTT
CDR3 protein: CASSERDPGNTEAFF

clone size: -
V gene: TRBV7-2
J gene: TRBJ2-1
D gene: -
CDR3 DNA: TGTGCCAGCAGCTTGTCAGAGAATGAGCAGTTCTTC
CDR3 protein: CASSLSENEQFF

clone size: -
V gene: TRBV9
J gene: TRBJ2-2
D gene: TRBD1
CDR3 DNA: TGTGCCAGCAGCGTAGGAATTCCCGGACAGGGTGCAAACACCGGGGAGCTGTTTTTT
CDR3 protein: CASSVGIPGQGANTGELFF

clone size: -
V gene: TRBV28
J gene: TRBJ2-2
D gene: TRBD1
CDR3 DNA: TGTGCCACTTGGCGGGACAGGGCGAGCGGGGAGCTGTTTTTT
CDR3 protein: CATWRDRASGELFF